The 21 T cell receptor beta chains reported below all come from one sample, sequenced in a study of T cell responses to AZD1222 COVID-19 vaccine. The table came from immunoSEQ multiplex PCR; TCRdb's copy has only in-frame clones and leaves some out. The repertoire includes roughly 150,000 clones, roughly 91% of them detected once, and approximately 3% sits in the top ten. This specimen consisted of peripheral blood, obtained 28 days after the second AZD1222 dose. These receptors were obtained from an adult who received the AZD1222 COVID-19 vaccine.

This clone has only a few counts. The V call is TRBV7-2, the J call TRBJ1-2; 8 bases are shared with TRBD1. With 5 bases clipped from V and 5 bases from J, the junction kept 4 bases outside the gene matches. This CDR3 is built from 13 residues. Germline V gives CDR1 SGHTA, CDR2 FQGNSA. The chain's CDR3 is CASSPGTGYGYTF. In DNA form, the CDR3 reads TGTGCCAGCAGCCCGGGGACAGGTTATGGCTACACCTTC.

This clone was recorded only once. DNA of the CDR3: TGTGCCGTTATGGGTGACAGGGCCACTGAAGCTTTCTTT. It codes for CAVMGDRATEAFF. This sequence joins TRBV6-5 and TRBJ1-1; 7 positions agree with TRBD1. V lost 11 bases, J lost 4 bases, and 10 bases stayed unmatched. CDR1 and CDR2 (germline): MNHEY, SVGAGI. The CDR3 is made up of 13 amino acids.

The V and J genes are TRBV7-8 and TRBJ1-3; D not certain. Germline CDR1 reads SGHVS; CDR2 reads FQNEAQ. The CDR3 extends over 15 amino acids. V was trimmed by 5 bases and J by 1 base, leaving 12 bases between them. The CDR3 nucleotides are TGTGCCAGCAGCCCCGGCGAGGGATCTGGAAACACCATATATTTT. Residues: CASSPGEGSGNTIYF. Variable domain in full (rest from reference TRBV7-8 and TRBJ1-3): GAGVSQSPRYKVAKRGQDVALRCDPISGHVSLFWYQQALGQGPEFLTYFQNEAQLDKSGLPSDRFFAERPEGSVSTLKIQRTQQEDSAVYLCASSPGEGSGNTIYFGEGSWLTVV.

The chain couples TRBV5-1 to TRBJ1-4; D is undetermined. V lost 1 base to trimming and J lost 8 bases, with 15 bases between them. The CDR3 has 15 amino acids. Germline CDR1 is SGHRS and CDR2 is YFSETQ. CDR3 DNA: TGCGCCAGCAGCTTGTTTGGGTTTAGCGAGGAAAAACTGTTTTTT. This codes for CASSLFGFSEEKLFF.

J is TRBJ2-5 and V is TRBV2; D call uncertain. There are 12 residues in the CDR3. V dropped 5 bases and J dropped 5 bases, with 9 bases sitting between them. The V gene's germline CDR1 is SNHLY and CDR2 FYNNEI. The CDR3 spells CASSPKGETQYF. CDR3 sequence (DNA): TGTGCCAGCAGTCCTAAAGGGGAGACCCAGTACTTC.

V and J are TRBV5-6 and TRBJ2-1; D perhaps matches TRBD2 (5 bases). Germline V gene data show CDR1 as SGHDT and CDR2 as YYEEEE. The CDR3 has 12 residues. Trimming pared 0 bases from V and 10 bases from J, leaving 8 bases between. Here the CDR3 DNA reads TGTGCCAGCAGCTTGGAGATAGCGGAGCAGTTCTTC. Encoded protein: CASSLEIAEQFF.

The chain couples TRBV30 to TRBJ1-4; D call uncertain. This CDR3 region has 15 residues. V shed 0 bases and J shed 3 bases, with 11 bases lying between them. The germline CDR1 and CDR2 sequences are GTSNPN and SVGIG (reference sequence). The CDR3 region is CAWSVPTASNEKLFF. The CDR3, as DNA: TGTGCCTGGAGTGTACCTACGGCTTCTAATGAAAAACTGTTTTTT. Based on the CDR3 plus reference TRBV30 and TRBJ1-4, the full variable domain is SQTIHQWPATLVQPVGSPLSLECTVEGTSNPNLYWYRQAAGRGLQLLFYSVGIGQISSEVPQNLSASRPQDRQFILSSKKLLLSDSGFYLCAWSVPTASNEKLFFGSGTQLSVL.

This clone has a single count. The V call is TRBV7-2, the J call TRBJ1-1; TRBD1 might be the D (5 bases). The CDR3 totals 16 residues. CDR1 is SGHTA and CDR2 is FQGNSA in the germline V gene. V dropped 2 bases and J dropped 1 base, with 14 bases sitting between them. The CDR3 loop reads CASSLRGGDGNTEAFF. The CDR3 coding sequence is TGTGCCAGCAGCTTAAGGGGCGGCGATGGGAACACTGAAGCTTTCTTT.

This chain joins TRBV6-5 and TRBJ1-3; maybe TRBD1 (6 bases). Germline V CDR1 and CDR2: MNHEY, SVGAGI. This CDR3 region has 16 residues. V lost 2 bases, J lost 2 bases, and 13 bases lay in between. The CDR3 sequence is CASSYTRQAAGNTIYF. The CDR3 nucleotides read TGTGCCAGCAGTTACACGCGACAGGCAGCTGGAAACACCATATATTTT.

The table lists this clone with a few counts. The V gene is TRBV7-2, the J gene TRBJ1-3; 11 bases are a match to TRBD1. The V gene's germline CDR1 is SGHTA and CDR2 FQGNSA. The CDR3 length is 18 residues. The J segment lost 6 bases and the V segment lost 5 bases, leaving 15 bases of the junction unmatched. For the CDR3, the DNA is TGTGCCAGCAGCCAACGATCTCTGCAGGGACAGGGGGTAAACACCATATATTTT. Translated: CASSQRSLQGQGVNTIYF.

This clone occurred once. The chain links TRBV28 to TRBJ1-2; a weak D match, TRBD1 (5 bases). The CDR3 is made up of 15 amino acids. CDR1 is MDHEN, CDR2 SYDVKM, per germline. Trimming took 3 bases from V and 8 from J, leaving 19 bases between them. The CDR3 DNA follows: TGTGCCAGCAGTTTCCTAAACCTTCAGGGAGGGGGCTACACCTTC. Translated, it gives CASSFLNLQGGGYTF.

The gene calls are TRBV7-9 and TRBJ1-5; weak D call: TRBD1 (6 bases). Germline assignment: CDR1 SEHNR and CDR2 FQNEAQ (reference sequence). V lost 4 bases, J lost 11 bases, and 12 bases lay in between. The CDR3 is 12 amino acids. The chain's CDR3 is CASSSDRSSQHF. The CDR3 DNA is TGTGCCAGCAGCTCTGACAGGTCATCCCAGCATTTT.

V and J are TRBV28 and TRBJ1-6, with unresolved D. The CDR3 runs to 12 residues. Germline loops: CDR1 MDHEN, CDR2 SYDVKM. The V and J ends lost 8 bases and 8 bases respectively, with 10 bases between them. Here the CDR3 reads CASAYSDSPLHF. The CDR3 DNA follows: TGTGCCAGCGCGTACAGTGATTCACCCCTCCACTTT.

The chain recombines TRBV7-9 with TRBJ1-1; possible D gene TRBD1, 5 bases. Trimming pared 4 bases from V and 4 bases from J, leaving 16 bases between. The germline V gene has CDR1 SEHNR and CDR2 FQNEAQ (reference sequence). This CDR3 has 15 residues. The CDR3 is CASSSLGPGSTEAFF. As DNA, the CDR3 is TGTGCCAGCAGCTCCCTGGGTCCAGGGAGCACTGAAGCTTTCTTT.

This sequence joins TRBV7-2 and TRBJ1-1, with unresolved D. Germline values: CDR1 SGHTA, CDR2 FQGNSA. Trimming removed 5 bases at V and 1 base at J, with 8 bases between. The CDR3 contains 13 residues. The CDR3 DNA follows: TGTGCCAGCAGCCGGTCAGAGAACACTGAAGCTTTCTTT. Amino acid sequence: CASSRSENTEAFF.

This chain connects TRBV6-2 or TRBV6-3 to TRBJ2-1; the match to TRBD2 covers 12 bases. V shed 6 bases, J shed 1 base, and the junction held 4 bases outside the gene matches. This CDR3 is built from 16 residues. CDR1 and CDR2 from the germline V gene are MNHEY and SVGEGT. The CDR3 DNA reads as TGTGCCAGCAGCGTACTAGCGGGGGGATCCTACAATGAGCAGTTCTTC. Amino acid sequence: CASSVLAGGSYNEQFF.

The chain couples TRBV4-2 to TRBJ2-6; D ambiguous. V dropped 5 bases and J dropped 4 bases, with 12 bases sitting between them. The CDR3 covers 15 residues. Germline CDR1 and CDR2: LGHNA and YNFKEQ. CDR3: CASSETASGANVLTF. CDR3 coding DNA: TGTGCCAGCAGCGAAACAGCCTCGGGGGCCAACGTCCTGACTTTC.

This chain connects TRBV28 to TRBJ1-6; D is unclear. The CDR3 runs to 22 residues. V lost 8 bases and J 0 bases, leaving 32 bases between the germline ends. Germline CDR1 and CDR2: MDHEN and SYDVKM. CDR3 protein: CASREGMTGLMRLSSYNSPLHF. The CDR3 bases are TGTGCCAGCCGCGAGGGAATGACTGGACTGATGAGGTTGAGCTCCTATAATTCACCCCTCCACTTT.

The chain has TRBV19 and TRBJ1-4; 10 nucleotides agree with TRBD1. The trim removed 7 bases at V and 8 bases at J, leaving 13 bases unmatched. Germline V CDR1 and CDR2: LNHDA, SQIVND (reference sequence). The CDR3 is 16 amino acids. In nucleotides, the CDR3 is TGTGCCAGTACCCCACTACCCGGGACAGGGGCAGAAAAACTGTTTTTT. Residues: CASTPLPGTGAEKLFF.

J is TRBJ2-7 and V is TRBV30; 7 positions match TRBD1. Trimming took 2 bases from V and 7 from J; bases not matched to a gene: 17. The length of the CDR3 is 16 residues. The germline V gene has CDR1 GTSNPN and CDR2 SVGIG (reference sequence). The CDR3 reads CAWSSPGPGTVQEQYF. CDR3 sequence (DNA): TGTGCCTGGAGTTCCCCGGGCCCCGGGACAGTCCAAGAGCAGTACTTC.

This clone was seen a single time. The V call is TRBV27, the J call TRBJ1-6, with D unclear. Per germline, CDR1 MNHEY and CDR2 SMNVEV (reference sequence). V was shortened by 2 bases and J by 10 bases, with 9 bases between the two germline ends. There are 13 residues in the CDR3. CDR3 bases: TGTGCCAGCAGTTTAATTAAGCGCTCACCCCTCCACTTT. This translates into CASSLIKRSPLHF.